This TCR beta chain was identified during a study of CD8+ T cells in alopecia areata. Study overall: Patients took tofacitinib for 6 to 18 months, followed by 6 drug-free months.

About this clone itself: Antigen specificity is unknown.

General study results and limits: Possibly as an HLA-related effect, TCR sharing across patients appeared less clear than in mice.

Isolated RNA was reverse transcribed into cDNA used as the sequencing template. Profiled with immunoSEQ multiplex PCR; TCRdb holds only in-frame clones, not every one. This sample has about 160,000 clones; roughly 44% occur once, and the top ten carry about 6.3%. Between the trimmed V and J ends, which lost 6 bases and 4 bases, there was a span of 13 bases. CDR1 and CDR2 from the germline V gene are MNHEY and SVGAGI. The CDR3 has 13 residues. The sequence came from a human donor with alopecia areata. Sample: CD4+ T cells sorted from blood. The J gene is TRBJ2-7, the V gene TRBV6-5; maybe TRBD1 (5 bases). Written as DNA, the CDR3 is TGTGCCAGCAGCCCGACAGTCGGATACGAGCAGTACTTC. As protein: CASSPTVGYEQYF.